Listed below are T cell receptor beta chains from one sample, sequenced in a study of T cells in Graves' hyperthyroidism and ophthalmopathy. TCRdb itself ran the multiplex PCR reads through MiXCR, one entry per CDR3 protein. The table has some 250,000 distinct CDR3 sequences, approximately 14% seen once. The sequencing input was blood. Receptor source: a woman aged 40 to 50 with Graves' hyperthyroidism that later progressed to Graves' ophthalmopathy. The conserved cysteine and the conserved F or W are not part of the CDR3 here. Some rows mark clone size as missing; the rest say once, few, many or name a class of expanded clone.

CDR3aa: AISQENQPQH
v_gene: TRBV10-3
abundance: many
j_gene: TRBJ1-5
len: 10

CDR3aa: ASGTSGLTDTQY
v_gene: TRBV9
abundance: many
j_gene: TRBJ2-3
len: 12

CDR3aa: ASSLDPWDEQF
v_gene: TRBV11-2
abundance: many
j_gene: TRBJ2-1
len: 11

CDR3aa: ATTGSSSYEQY
v_gene: TRBV10-3
abundance: many
j_gene: TRBJ2-7
len: 11

CDR3aa: ASSLVGARQPQH
v_gene: TRBV7-8
abundance: NA
j_gene: TRBJ1-5
len: 12

CDR3aa: ASSPARTILLPEAF
v_gene: TRBV7-9
abundance: NA
j_gene: TRBJ1-1
len: 14

CDR3aa: ASSARVLTLETPTNEQF
v_gene: TRBV7-8
abundance: many
j_gene: TRBJ2-1
len: 17

CDR3aa: ASSVGTPGNYGYT
v_gene: TRBV12-3/TRBV12-4
abundance: many
j_gene: TRBJ1-2
len: 13

CDR3aa: ASSLGGLVAHEQY
v_gene: TRBV5-5
abundance: NA
j_gene: TRBJ2-7
len: 13

CDR3aa: ASTPGNTGELF
v_gene: TRBV10-2
abundance: many
j_gene: TRBJ2-2
len: 11

CDR3aa: ASSLEGGPGVLQF
v_gene: TRBV7-9
abundance: NA
j_gene: TRBJ2-1
len: 13

CDR3aa: SVEDSRTYEQY
v_gene: TRBV29-1
abundance: many
j_gene: TRBJ2-7
len: 11

CDR3aa: ASGGLAGGEQY
v_gene: TRBV12-3/TRBV12-4
abundance: many
j_gene: TRBJ2-7
len: 11

CDR3aa: ASSHMPMNTEAF
v_gene: TRBV4-1
abundance: many
j_gene: TRBJ1-1
len: 12

CDR3aa: ASSLEEEAPFSTDTQY
v_gene: TRBV7-8
abundance: many
j_gene: TRBJ2-3
len: 16

CDR3aa: ASSQEAYSGNTIY
v_gene: TRBV4-2
abundance: few
j_gene: TRBJ1-3
len: 13

CDR3aa: ASSPQDGSYEQY
v_gene: TRBV6-1
abundance: many
j_gene: TRBJ2-7
len: 12

CDR3aa: ASSLGRLNTGAF
v_gene: TRBV12-3/TRBV12-4
abundance: few
j_gene: TRBJ1-1
len: 12

CDR3aa: ASSHLLPDRMSRGYT
v_gene: TRBV28
abundance: many
j_gene: TRBJ1-2
len: 15

CDR3aa: ASSELNTGELF
v_gene: TRBV6-1
abundance: many
j_gene: TRBJ2-2
len: 11

CDR3aa: ASERTSDYEQY
v_gene: TRBV30
abundance: few
j_gene: TRBJ2-7
len: 11